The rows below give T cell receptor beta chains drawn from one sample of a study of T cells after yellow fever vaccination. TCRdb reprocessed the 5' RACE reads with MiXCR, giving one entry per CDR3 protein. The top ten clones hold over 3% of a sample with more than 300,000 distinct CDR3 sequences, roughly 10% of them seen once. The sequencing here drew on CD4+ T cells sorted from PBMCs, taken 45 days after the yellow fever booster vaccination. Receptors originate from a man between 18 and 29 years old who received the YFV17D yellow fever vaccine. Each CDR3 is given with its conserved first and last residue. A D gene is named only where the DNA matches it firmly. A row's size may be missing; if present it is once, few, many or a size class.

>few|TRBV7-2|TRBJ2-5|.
TGTGCCAGCAGCTCCTCCAGCGTGGAGACCCAGTACTTC
CASSSSSVETQYF
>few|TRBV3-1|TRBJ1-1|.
TGTGCCAGCAGCCAAGCAGGCACTGAAGCTTTCTTT
CASSQAGTEAFF
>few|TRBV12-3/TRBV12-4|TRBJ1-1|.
TGTGCCAGCAGCCTAAATGCCGGCGGGAACACTGAAGCTTTCTTT
CASSLNAGGNTEAFF
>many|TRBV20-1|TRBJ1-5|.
TGCAGTGCTAGGGGGCACGGCAATCAGCCCCAGCATTTT
CSARGHGNQPQHF
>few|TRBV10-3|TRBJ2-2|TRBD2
TGTGCCACTGGTCGGGGGGGAACCGGGGAGCTGTTTTTT
CATGRGGTGELFF
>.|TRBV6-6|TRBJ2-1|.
TGTGCCAGCAGTTACGAGCGGCGTGAGCAGTTCTTC
CASSYERREQFF
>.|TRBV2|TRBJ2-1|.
TGTGCCAGCAGCGAGGGGGGGAGGCCACAGTTCTTC
CASSEGGRPQFF
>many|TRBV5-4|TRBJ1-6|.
TGTGCCAGCAGCGGGGGGTGGGATTCACCCCTCCACTTT
CASSGGWDSPLHF
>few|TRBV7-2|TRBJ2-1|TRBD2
TGTGCCAGCAGCCCCGGGGGGGCGGCAGATGAGCAGTTCTTC
CASSPGGAADEQFF
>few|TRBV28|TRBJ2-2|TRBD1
TGTGCCAGCAGTGGATCAGGGGGCCTCCCCGGGGAGCTGTTTTTT
CASSGSGGLPGELFF
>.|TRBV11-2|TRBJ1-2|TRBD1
TGTGCCAGCAGCTTAGCGTACAGGGGGGACTATGGCTACACCTTC
CASSLAYRGDYGYTF
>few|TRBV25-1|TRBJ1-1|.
TGTGCCAGCAGCAAAGGGAGGGAAGCTTTCTTT
CASSKGREAFF
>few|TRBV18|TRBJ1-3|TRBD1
TGTGCCAGCTCACGGACAGGGGAGGCTGGAAACACCATATATTTT
CASSRTGEAGNTIYF
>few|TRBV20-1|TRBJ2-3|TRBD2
TGCAGTGCCCCGAGCGGGGAAAGGATGAATACGCAGTATTTT
CSAPSGERMNTQYF
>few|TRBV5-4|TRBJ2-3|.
TGTGCCAGCAGACCCGACTTGGAATCCACAGATACGCAGTATTTT
CASRPDLESTDTQYF
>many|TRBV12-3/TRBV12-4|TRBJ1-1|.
TGTGCCAGCAGTTTAGGGGGAGGGCCGAACACTGAAGCTTTCTTT
CASSLGGGPNTEAFF
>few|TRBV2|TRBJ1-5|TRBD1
TGTGCCAGCAGTGATCTGTGGACAGGGCGAAGCAATCAGCCCCAGCATTTT
CASSDLWTGRSNQPQHF
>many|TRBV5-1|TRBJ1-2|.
TGCGCCAGCAGCGAGCCCTCGCGGCCCAGTGGCTACACCTTC
CASSEPSRPSGYTF
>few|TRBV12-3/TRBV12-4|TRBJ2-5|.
TGTGCCAGCAGTTTAGCGTCATTGGTGACCCAGTACTTC
CASSLASLVTQYF
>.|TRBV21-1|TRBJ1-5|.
TGTGCCAGCAGTTTAAGGGGGGGCGCCTACAATCAGCCCCAGCATTTT
CASSLRGGAYNQPQHF
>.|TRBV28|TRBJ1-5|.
TGTGCCAGCAGTCCTCCGGGTAATAGCAATCAGCCCCAGCATTTT
CASSPPGNSNQPQHF
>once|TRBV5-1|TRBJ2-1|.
TGCGCCAGCAGCCTGGGACTTATTAATGAGCAGTTCTTC
CASSLGLINEQFF
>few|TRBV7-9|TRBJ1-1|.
TGTGCCAGCAGCTTAGTCCCCAGGGCTGAAGCTTTCTTT
CASSLVPRAEAFF
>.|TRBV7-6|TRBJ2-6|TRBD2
TGTGCCAGCAGCTTAATGCGGGGGGGGTCTGGGGCCAACGTCCTGACTTTC
CASSLMRGGSGANVLTF
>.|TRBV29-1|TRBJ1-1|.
TGCAGCGTTGGGGGGGGAACTGAAGCTTTCTTT
CSVGGGTEAFF
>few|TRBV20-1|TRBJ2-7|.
TGCAGTGCTCTCCCGGGACACACCTACGAGCAGTACTTC
CSALPGHTYEQYF
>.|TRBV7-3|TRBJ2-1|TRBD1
TGTGCCAGCAGCTTGGGGACAGCCCGACTGTTCTTC
CASSLGTARLFF
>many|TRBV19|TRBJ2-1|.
TGTGCCAGTAGTATAGACGGGCGACTGGAGAGGTTCTTC
CASSIDGRLERFF
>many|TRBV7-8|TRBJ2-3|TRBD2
TGTGCCAGCAGCTCAGCGGGGGGGATCACAGATACGCAGTATTTT
CASSSAGGITDTQYF
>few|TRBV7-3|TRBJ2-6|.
TGTGCCAGCAGCCGCGGGAACTCTGGGGCCAACGTCCTGACTTTC
CASSRGNSGANVLTF
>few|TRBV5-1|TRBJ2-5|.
TGCGCCAGCAGCATTGGGTTTCAAGAGACCCAGTACTTC
CASSIGFQETQYF
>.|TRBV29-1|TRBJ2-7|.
TGCAGCGTTGAATCCTCTAGCTCCTACGAGCAGTACTTC
CSVESSSSYEQYF
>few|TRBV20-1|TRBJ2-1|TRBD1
TGCAGTGCTCCCCCCACGGACAGGGGGCGAATCTTGGCCTACAATGAGCAGTTCTTC
CSAPPTDRGRILAYNEQFF
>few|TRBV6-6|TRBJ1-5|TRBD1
TGTGCCAGCAGGGGACAGGGTCAGCAGCCCCAGCATTTT
CASRGQGQQPQHF
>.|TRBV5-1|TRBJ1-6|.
TGCGCCAGCAGCTTGGAAGCAGGGCTCTTGGCAAGATCACCCCTCCACTTT
CASSLEAGLLARSPLHF
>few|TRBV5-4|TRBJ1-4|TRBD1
TGTGCCAGCAGCGTCGGGACAGGCAATGAAAAACTGTTTTTT
CASSVGTGNEKLFF
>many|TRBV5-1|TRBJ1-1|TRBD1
TGCGCCAGCAGCGGACGGACAGGGAGTGGAGCTGAAGCTTTCTTT
CASSGRTGSGAEAFF
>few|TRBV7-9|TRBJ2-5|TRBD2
TGTGCCAGCAGCCCAGGGGCCACTAGCGGGGGTTCTCAAGAGACCCAGTACTTC
CASSPGATSGGSQETQYF
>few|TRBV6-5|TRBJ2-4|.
TGTGCCAGCAGTGTCCGGGCAACAAACATTCAGTACTTC
CASSVRATNIQYF
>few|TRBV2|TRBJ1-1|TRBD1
TGTGCCAGCAGGGCGGACAGGGGCCGTGAAGCTTTCTTT
CASRADRGREAFF
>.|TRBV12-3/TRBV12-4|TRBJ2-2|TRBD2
TGTGCCAGCAGTGTACCCGCGGGGGGGACGAACACCGGGGAGCTGTTTTTT
CASSVPAGGTNTGELFF
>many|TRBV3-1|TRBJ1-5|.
TGTGCCAGCAGCCGGGGCGCCTCCCAGCCCCAGCATTTT
CASSRGASQPQHF
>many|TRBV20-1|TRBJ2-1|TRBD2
TGCAGTGCTAGAGTGGGGACTAGCGGGCCAGGGGAGCAGTTCTTC
CSARVGTSGPGEQFF
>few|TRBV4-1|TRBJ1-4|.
TGCGCCAGCAGCCAAGCCGGACTTAATGAAAAACTGTTTTTT
CASSQAGLNEKLFF
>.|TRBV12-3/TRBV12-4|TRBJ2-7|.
TGTGCCAGCAGCTTCTCCGGGGGCGGGGAGCAGTACTTC
CASSFSGGGEQYF
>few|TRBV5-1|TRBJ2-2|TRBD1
TGCGCCAGCAGCCCGGGACAGGAGGGCGCCGGGGAGCTGTTTTTT
CASSPGQEGAGELFF